These T cell receptor beta chains were read from a single sample in a study of regulatory T cells in long-lasting Graves disease. TCRdb re-called the multiplex PCR reads with MiXCR, one entry per CDR3 protein. Of a few hundred thousand distinct CDR3 sequences listed, around 23% are singletons. The sequencing here drew on peripheral blood mononuclear cells (PBMCs), taken when the disease was refractory, from a patient treated with antithyroid drugs. The origin of the receptors is a woman in her thirties or forties with Graves disease. The CDR3 runs from the conserved cysteine through the conserved F or W. A D gene is named only where the DNA matches it firmly. Expanded clones are given a class, and other clones once, few, many or no size at all.

CDR3 DNA,CDR3 protein,D gene,V gene,J gene,clone size
TGTGCCAGCAGCTTCTTTTCTAGCGGTACGGGAGAGCAGTACTTC,CASSFFSSGTGEQYF,TRBD2,TRBV5-5,TRBJ2-7,many
TGTGCCAGCAGCCAATTACCCCCTAACCGAGGGCCTAAGTACGAGCAGTACTTC,CASSQLPPNRGPKYEQYF,.,TRBV5-5,TRBJ2-7,.
TGTGCCAGCAGCAAAACAGGCCAGGGAACCGGGGAGCTGTTTTTT,CASSKTGQGTGELFF,.,TRBV5-5,TRBJ2-2,.
TGTGCCAGCAGTTTGCTAGCTGTCGAGGAGCTGTTTTTT,CASSLLAVEELFF,.,TRBV12-3/TRBV12-4,TRBJ2-2,.
TGTGCCAGCAGCGCCCGGACAGGGTTAAAGAACACTGAAGCTTTCTTT,CASSARTGLKNTEAFF,TRBD1,TRBV9,TRBJ1-1,few
TGCAGCGTATTAAGACAGGGGCCACAAGAGACCCAGTACTTC,CSVLRQGPQETQYF,TRBD1,TRBV29-1,TRBJ2-5,many
TGTGCCAGCAGTGTGCCGGGGGGCGGTTACGAGCAGTACTTC,CASSVPGGGYEQYF,.,TRBV6-1,TRBJ2-7,.
TGTGCCAGCAGCACGACTGGCCCCACCGGGGAGCTGTTTTTT,CASSTTGPTGELFF,.,TRBV9,TRBJ2-2,.
TGTGCCAGCAGCTTAGATCTGGGGGGCGGTCAGCCCCAGCATTTT,CASSLDLGGGQPQHF,.,TRBV11-2,TRBJ1-5,many
TGTGCCAGCTCACGTGGACAGGGGGCCGATGAAAAACTGTTTTTT,CASSRGQGADEKLFF,TRBD1,TRBV18,TRBJ1-4,few
TGTGCCAGCAGTGAAAGAAGGACAGGGAGTGAAAAACTGTTTTTT,CASSERRTGSEKLFF,TRBD1,TRBV25-1,TRBJ1-4,many
TGTGCCAGCAGCCCACACCAGACAGGTTTGGATTGGGGACAGCCCCAGCATTTT,CASSPHQTGLDWGQPQHF,.,TRBV7-9,TRBJ1-5,.
TGCAGTGCTAGCCAAGGAGACTCCTACGAGCAGTACTTC,CSASQGDSYEQYF,.,TRBV20-1,TRBJ2-7,few
TGTGCCAGCAGTTTATCGAGGGGGCTAAACTATGGCTACACCTTC,CASSLSRGLNYGYTF,TRBD1,TRBV27,TRBJ1-2,many
TGTGCCAGCAGCTCATCGGGGCTAGCGGCATACAATGAGCAGTTCTTC,CASSSSGLAAYNEQFF,TRBD2,TRBV11-2,TRBJ2-1,.
TGTGCCAGCAGTAGACGGGACAGTAGAGCGGGAGGGCTTCCCGGGGAGCTGTTTTTT,CASSRRDSRAGGLPGELFF,TRBD2,TRBV6-1,TRBJ2-2,many
TGTGCCAGCAGCGGGGACAGTTGGGCCAATGAGCAGTTCTTC,CASSGDSWANEQFF,TRBD1,TRBV3-1,TRBJ2-1,.
TGTGCCAGCAGTTTATCGTTTCAGACAGGGGTCCAGCCCCAGCATTTT,CASSLSFQTGVQPQHF,TRBD1,TRBV27,TRBJ1-5,many
TGTGCCAGCAGCTTAGTCCCGGGGGGACAGGGCTACGAGCAGTACTTC,CASSLVPGGQGYEQYF,TRBD1,TRBV11-2,TRBJ2-7,many
TGCAGCGTTGCAGGGGGCTTCTCTGGGGCCAACGTCCTGACTTTC,CSVAGGFSGANVLTF,TRBD1,TRBV29-1,TRBJ2-6,many
TGTGCCAGCAGCTCCTCGTTGGGGTGGGAGACCCAGTACTTC,CASSSSLGWETQYF,.,TRBV11-2,TRBJ2-5,many
TGCAGTGCCAACTCCCAACCGGGACTAGCGGAGTACGAGCAGTACTTC,CSANSQPGLAEYEQYF,TRBD2,TRBV20-1,TRBJ2-7,many